This paragraph covers one T cell receptor (beta chain) sequence. Its antigen is currently unknown. Expressed TCRB transcripts were sequenced because the entire RNA isolate underwent reverse transcription. Sequenced by immunoSEQ multiplex PCR; TCRdb stores in-frame clones only, minus some. Of about half a million clones listed, approximately 30% were seen once; the top ten hold 0.05% to 0.07%. This sample stems from a study of beta chain features in type 1 diabetes. The CDR3 consists of 13 residues. From germline, CDR1 is SEHNR and CDR2 FQNEAQ (reference sequence). Trimming shortened V by 5 bases and J by 5 bases, and 13 bases separated the two germline ends. Study conclusions and caveats: Junctions at VDJ sites from type 1 diabetes patients had fewer insertions and more deletions.

The sequencing input was naive CD4+ T cells from blood. The receptor was isolated from a man younger than 35 in good health. This sequence joins TRBV7-9 and TRBJ2-7; no clear D. The CDR3 nucleotides read TGTGCCAGCAGCAAGGAGCGTTCAGACGAGCAGTACTTC. Residues: CASSKERSDEQYF.